This entry is about one TCR beta chain. The data belong to a study of blood T cell repertoires in COVID-19. Sequencing was performed with immunoSEQ multiplex PCR; in TCRdb, only in-frame clones are kept and a portion is missing. The data contain roughly 100,000 clones, 80% to 90% of them singletons. V lost 6 bases, J lost 3 bases, and 15 bases lay in between. CDR1 is LGHDT, CDR2 YNNKEL, per germline (reference sequence). The CDR3 totals 14 residues. The receptor was isolated from a man between 40 and 49 years old with active or convalescent COVID-19. Sequenced input: peripheral blood. This chain uses TRBV3-1 (or the pseudogene TRBV3-2) with TRBJ2-7; no clear D gene. The CDR3 DNA sequence: TGTGCCAGCAGGAACACGGCCTCGGGCTACGAGCAGTACTTC. Translation gives CASRNTASGYEQYF.